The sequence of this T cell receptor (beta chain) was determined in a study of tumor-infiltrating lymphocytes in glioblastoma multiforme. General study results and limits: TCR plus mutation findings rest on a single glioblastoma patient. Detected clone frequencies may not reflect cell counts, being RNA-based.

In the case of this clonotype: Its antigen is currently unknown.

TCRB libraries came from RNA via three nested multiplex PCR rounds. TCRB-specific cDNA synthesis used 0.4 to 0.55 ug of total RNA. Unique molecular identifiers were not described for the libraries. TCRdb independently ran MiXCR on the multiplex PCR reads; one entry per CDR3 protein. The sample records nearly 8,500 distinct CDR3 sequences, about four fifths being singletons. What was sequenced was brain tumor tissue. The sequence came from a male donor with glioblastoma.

The CDR3 region is CASRLGLTENIQYF. CDR3 sequence (DNA): TGTGCCAGCAGACTGGGACTAACGGAAAACATTCAGTACTTC. The gene calls are TRBV6-1 and TRBJ2-4, with 7 nucleotides matching TRBD2. V shed 6 bases and J 5 bases; nucleotides not matched to a gene: 7. The CDR3 covers 14 residues. The V gene's germline CDR1 is MNHNS and CDR2 SASEGT.